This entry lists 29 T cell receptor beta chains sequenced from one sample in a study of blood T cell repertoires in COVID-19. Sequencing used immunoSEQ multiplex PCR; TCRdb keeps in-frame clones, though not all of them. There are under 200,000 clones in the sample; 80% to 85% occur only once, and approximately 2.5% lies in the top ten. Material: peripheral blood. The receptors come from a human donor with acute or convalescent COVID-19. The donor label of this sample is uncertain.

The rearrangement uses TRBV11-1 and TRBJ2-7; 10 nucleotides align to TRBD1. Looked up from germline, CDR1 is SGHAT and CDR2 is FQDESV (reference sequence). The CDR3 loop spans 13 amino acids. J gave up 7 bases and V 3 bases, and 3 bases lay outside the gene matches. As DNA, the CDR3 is TGTGCCAGCAGCTTGACAGGGGGCGCAGAGCAGTACTTC. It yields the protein CASSLTGGAEQYF.

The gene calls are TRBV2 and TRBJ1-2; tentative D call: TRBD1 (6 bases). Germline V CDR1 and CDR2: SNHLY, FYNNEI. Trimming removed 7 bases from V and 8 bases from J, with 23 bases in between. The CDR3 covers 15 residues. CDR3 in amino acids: CASTERGQMRGGYTF. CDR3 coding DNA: TGTGCCAGCACCGAAAGGGGACAAATGAGGGGAGGCTACACCTTC.

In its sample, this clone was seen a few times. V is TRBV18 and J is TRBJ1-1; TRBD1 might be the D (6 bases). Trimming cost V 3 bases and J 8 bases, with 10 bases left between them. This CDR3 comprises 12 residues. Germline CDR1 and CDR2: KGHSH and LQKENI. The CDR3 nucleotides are TGTGCCAGCTCACCGGACAGTCAAGAAGCTTTCTTT. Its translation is CASSPDSQEAFF.

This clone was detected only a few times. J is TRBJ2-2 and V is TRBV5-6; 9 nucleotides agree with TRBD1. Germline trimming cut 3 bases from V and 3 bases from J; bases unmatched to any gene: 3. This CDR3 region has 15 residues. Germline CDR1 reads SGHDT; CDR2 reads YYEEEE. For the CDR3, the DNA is TGTGCCAGCAGCTGGACAGGGGTTGACACCGGGGAGCTGTTTTTT. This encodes CASSWTGVDTGELFF.

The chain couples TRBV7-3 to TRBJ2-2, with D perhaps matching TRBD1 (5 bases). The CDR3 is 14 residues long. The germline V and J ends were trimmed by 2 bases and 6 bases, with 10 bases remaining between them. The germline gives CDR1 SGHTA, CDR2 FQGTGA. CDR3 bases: TGTGCCAGCAGCTTATTGGCAGGGTCCGGGGAGCTGTTTTTT. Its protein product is CASSLLAGSGELFF.

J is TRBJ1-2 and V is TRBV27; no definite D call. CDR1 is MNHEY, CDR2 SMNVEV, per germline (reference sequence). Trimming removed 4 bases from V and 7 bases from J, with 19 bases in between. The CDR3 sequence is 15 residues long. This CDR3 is CASSSGGRRVSGYTF. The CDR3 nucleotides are TGTGCCAGCAGTTCCGGAGGGCGGCGCGTGAGTGGCTACACCTTC.

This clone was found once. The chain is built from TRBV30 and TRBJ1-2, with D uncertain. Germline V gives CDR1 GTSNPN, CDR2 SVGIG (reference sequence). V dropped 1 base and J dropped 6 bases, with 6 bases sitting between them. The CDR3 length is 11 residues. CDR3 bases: TGTGCCTGGAGTGGGGCCGATGGCTACACCTTC. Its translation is CAWSGADGYTF.

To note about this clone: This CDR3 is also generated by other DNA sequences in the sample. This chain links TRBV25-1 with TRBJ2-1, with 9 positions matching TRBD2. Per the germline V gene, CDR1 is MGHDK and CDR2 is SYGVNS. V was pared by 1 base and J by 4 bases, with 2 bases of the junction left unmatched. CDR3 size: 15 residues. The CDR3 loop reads CASSELAGGYNEQFF. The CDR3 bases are TGTGCCAGCAGTGAATTGGCGGGGGGGTACAATGAGCAGTTCTTC.

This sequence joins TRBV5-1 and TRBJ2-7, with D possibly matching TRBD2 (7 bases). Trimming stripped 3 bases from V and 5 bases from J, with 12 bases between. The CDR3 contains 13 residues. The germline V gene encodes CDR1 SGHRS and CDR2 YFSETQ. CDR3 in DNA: TGCGCCAGCAGCTCCCAAGGGGGGGACGAGCAGTACTTC. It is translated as CASSSQGGDEQYF.

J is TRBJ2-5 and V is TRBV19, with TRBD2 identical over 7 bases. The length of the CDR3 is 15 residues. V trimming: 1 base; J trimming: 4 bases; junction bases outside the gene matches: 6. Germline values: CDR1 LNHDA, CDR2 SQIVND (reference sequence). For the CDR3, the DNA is TGTGCCAGTAGTATAGGGGAGGGTAGAATAGAGACCCAGTACTTC. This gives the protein CASSIGEGRIETQYF.

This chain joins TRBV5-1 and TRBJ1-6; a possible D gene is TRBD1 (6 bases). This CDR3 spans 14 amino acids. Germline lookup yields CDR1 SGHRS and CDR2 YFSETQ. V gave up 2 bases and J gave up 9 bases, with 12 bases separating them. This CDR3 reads CASSFLQGRSPLHF. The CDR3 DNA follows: TGCGCCAGCAGCTTTTTACAGGGTCGTTCACCCCTCCACTTT.

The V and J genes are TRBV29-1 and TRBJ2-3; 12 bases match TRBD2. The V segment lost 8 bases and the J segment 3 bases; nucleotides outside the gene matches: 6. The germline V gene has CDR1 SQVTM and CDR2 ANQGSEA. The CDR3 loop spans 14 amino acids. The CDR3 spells CSTRTSGTTDTQYF. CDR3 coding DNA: TGCAGCACCCGGACTAGCGGGACAACAGATACGCAGTATTTT.

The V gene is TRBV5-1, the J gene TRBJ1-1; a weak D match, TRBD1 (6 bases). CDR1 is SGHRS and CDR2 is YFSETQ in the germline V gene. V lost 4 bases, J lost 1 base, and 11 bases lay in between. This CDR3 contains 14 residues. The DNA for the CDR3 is TGCGCCAGCAGCATGGACAGATCGAACACTGAAGCTTTCTTT. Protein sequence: CASSMDRSNTEAFF.

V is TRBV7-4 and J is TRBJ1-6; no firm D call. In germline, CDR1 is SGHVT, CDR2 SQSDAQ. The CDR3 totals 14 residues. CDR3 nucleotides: TGTGACAATCAGCGGGGTCCTTATAATTCACCCCTCCACTTT. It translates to CDNQRGPYNSPLHF.

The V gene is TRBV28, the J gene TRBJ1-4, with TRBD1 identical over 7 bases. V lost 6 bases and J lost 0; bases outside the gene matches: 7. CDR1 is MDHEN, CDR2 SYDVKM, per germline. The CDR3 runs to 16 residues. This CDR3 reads CASRYRGGATNEKLFF. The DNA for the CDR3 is TGTGCCAGCAGGTACAGGGGCGGAGCAACTAATGAAAAACTGTTTTTT.

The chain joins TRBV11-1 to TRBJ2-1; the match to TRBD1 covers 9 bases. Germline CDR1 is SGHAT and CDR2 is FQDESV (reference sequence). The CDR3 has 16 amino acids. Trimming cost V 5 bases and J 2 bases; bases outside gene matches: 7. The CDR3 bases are TGTGCCAGCAGCACAGGGGGCAGCGGAACCTACAATGAGCAGTTCTTC. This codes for CASSTGGSGTYNEQFF.

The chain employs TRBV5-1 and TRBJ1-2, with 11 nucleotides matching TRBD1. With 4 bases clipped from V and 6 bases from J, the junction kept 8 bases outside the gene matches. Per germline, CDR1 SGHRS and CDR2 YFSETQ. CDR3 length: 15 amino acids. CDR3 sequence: CASSITGQGDNGYTF. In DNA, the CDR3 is TGCGCCAGCAGCATTACGGGACAGGGGGACAATGGCTACACCTTC.

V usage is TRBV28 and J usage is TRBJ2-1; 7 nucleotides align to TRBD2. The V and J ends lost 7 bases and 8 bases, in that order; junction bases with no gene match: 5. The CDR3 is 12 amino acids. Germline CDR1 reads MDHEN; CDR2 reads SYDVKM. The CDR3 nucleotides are TGTGCCAGCACTGGGGGGGTGGATGAGCAGTTCTTC. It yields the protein CASTGGVDEQFF.

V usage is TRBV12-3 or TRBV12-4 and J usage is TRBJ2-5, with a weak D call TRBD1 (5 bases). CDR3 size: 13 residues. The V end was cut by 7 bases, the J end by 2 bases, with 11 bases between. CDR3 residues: CASTLGAQETQYF. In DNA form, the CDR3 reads TGTGCCAGCACCTTAGGGGCACAAGAGACCCAGTACTTC.

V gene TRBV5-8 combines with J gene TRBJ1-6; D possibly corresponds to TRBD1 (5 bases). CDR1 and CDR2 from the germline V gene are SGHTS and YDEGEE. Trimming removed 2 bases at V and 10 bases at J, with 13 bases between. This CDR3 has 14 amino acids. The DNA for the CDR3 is TGTGCCAGCAGCTTACGGGACTCTCGGTCACCCCTCCACTTT. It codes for CASSLRDSRSPLHF.

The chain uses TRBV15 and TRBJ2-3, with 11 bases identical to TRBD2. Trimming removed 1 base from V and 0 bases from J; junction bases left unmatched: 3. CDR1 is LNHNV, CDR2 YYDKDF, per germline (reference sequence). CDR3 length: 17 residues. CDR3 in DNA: TGTGCCACCAGCAGAGCTAGCGGGGGGCCTAGCACAGATACGCAGTATTTT. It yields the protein CATSRASGGPSTDTQYF.

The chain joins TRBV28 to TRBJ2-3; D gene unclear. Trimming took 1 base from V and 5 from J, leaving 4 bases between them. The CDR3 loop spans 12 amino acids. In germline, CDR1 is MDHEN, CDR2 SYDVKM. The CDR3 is CASSLFLDTQYF. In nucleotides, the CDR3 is TGTGCCAGCAGTTTATTCTTAGATACGCAGTATTTT.

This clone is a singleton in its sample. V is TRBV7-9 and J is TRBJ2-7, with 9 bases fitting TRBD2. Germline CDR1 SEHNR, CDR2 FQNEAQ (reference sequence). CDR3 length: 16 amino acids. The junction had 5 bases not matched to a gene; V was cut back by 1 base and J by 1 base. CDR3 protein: CASSLGSSGGSYEQYF. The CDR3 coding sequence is TGTGCCAGCAGCTTAGGATCGAGCGGGGGGTCCTACGAGCAGTACTTC.

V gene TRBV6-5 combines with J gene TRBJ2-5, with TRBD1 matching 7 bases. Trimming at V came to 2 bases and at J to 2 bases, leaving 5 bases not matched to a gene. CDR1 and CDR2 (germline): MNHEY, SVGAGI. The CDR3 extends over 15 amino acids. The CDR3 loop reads CASSYTGTAQETQYF. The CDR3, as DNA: TGTGCCAGCAGTTACACAGGGACAGCACAAGAGACCCAGTACTTC.

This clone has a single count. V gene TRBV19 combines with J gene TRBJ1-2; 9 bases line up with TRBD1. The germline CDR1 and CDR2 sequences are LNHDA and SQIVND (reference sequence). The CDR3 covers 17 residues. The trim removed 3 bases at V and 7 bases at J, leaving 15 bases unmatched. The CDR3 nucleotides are TGTGCCAGTAGTATGGGCCCGGTGGGGACAGGGAGGTCTGGCTACACCTTC. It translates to CASSMGPVGTGRSGYTF.

CDR3 bases: TGTGCCAGTACCCGGGGACAGGCGCCTGGAAACACCATATATTTT. Translated, it gives CASTRGQAPGNTIYF. The chain joins TRBV19 to TRBJ1-3; 8 nucleotides line up with TRBD1. With 7 bases clipped from V and 2 bases from J, the junction kept 7 bases outside the gene matches. Germline V gene sequence: CDR1 LNHDA, CDR2 SQIVND (reference sequence). The CDR3 is 15 amino acids. The whole variable domain, filled in from reference TRBV19 and TRBJ1-3, reads DGGITQSPKYLFRKEGQNVTLSCEQNLNHDAMYWYRQDPGQGLRLIYYSQIVNDFQKGDIAEGYSVSREKKESFPLTVTSAQKNPTAFYLCASTRGQAPGNTIYFGEGSWLTVV.

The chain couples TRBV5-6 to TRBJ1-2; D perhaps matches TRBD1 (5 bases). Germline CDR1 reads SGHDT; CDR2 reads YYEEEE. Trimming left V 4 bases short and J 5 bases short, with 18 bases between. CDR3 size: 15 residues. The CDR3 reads CASSMTATKPYGYTF. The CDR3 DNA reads TGTGCCAGCAGCATGACAGCTACGAAACCTTATGGCTACACCTTC.

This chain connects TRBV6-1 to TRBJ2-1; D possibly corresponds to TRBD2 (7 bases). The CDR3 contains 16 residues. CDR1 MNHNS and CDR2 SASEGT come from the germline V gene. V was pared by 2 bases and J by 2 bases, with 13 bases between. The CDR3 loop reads CASSEYNGGPYNEQFF. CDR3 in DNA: TGTGCCAGCAGTGAATATAACGGGGGGCCCTACAATGAGCAGTTCTTC.

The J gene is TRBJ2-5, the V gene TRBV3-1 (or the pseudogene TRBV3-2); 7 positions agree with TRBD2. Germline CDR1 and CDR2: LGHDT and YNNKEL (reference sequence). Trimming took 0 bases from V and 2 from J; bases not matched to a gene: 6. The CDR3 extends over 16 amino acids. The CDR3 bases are TGTGCCAGCAGCCAAGATGTGTCTAGCGGACAAGAGACCCAGTACTTC. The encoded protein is CASSQDVSSGQETQYF.